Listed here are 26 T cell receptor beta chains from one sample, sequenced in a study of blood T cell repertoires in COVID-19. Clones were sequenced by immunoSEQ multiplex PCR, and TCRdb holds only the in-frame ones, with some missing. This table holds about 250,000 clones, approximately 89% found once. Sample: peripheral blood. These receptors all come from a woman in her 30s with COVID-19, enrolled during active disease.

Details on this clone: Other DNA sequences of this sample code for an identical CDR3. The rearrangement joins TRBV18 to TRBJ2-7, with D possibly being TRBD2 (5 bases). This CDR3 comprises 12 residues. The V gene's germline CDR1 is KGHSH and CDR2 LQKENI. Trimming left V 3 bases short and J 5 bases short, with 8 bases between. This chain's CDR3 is CASSPTRDEQYF. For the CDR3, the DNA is TGTGCCAGCTCACCCACTAGGGACGAGCAGTACTTC.

The CDR3 is CASSNYYEQYF. The CDR3, as DNA: TGTGCCAGCAGCAATTACTACGAGCAGTACTTC. The rearrangement links TRBV7-2 to TRBJ2-7, with D uncertain. V dropped 5 bases and J dropped 3 bases, with 5 bases sitting between them. Germline V gives CDR1 SGHTA, CDR2 FQGNSA. The CDR3 spans 11 residues.

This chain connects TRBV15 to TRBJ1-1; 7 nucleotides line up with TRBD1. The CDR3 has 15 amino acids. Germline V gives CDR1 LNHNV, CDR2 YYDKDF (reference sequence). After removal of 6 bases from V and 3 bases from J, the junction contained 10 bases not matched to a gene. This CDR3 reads CATRRRGQGDTEAFF. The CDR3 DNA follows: TGTGCCACCAGGCGGAGGGGGCAAGGGGACACTGAAGCTTTCTTT.

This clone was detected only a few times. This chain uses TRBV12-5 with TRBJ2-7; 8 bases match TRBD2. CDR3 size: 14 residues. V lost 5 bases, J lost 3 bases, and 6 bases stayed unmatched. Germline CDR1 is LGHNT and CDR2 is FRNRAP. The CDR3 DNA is TGTGCTAGTGGTCCGGGACTAGAACGCTACGAGCAGTACGTC. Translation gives CASGPGLERYEQYV.

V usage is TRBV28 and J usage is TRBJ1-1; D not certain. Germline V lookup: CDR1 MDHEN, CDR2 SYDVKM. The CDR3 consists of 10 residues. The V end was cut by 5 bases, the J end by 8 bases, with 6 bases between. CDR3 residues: CASSQTEAFF. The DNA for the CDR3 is TGTGCCAGCAGTCAGACAGAAGCTTTCTTT. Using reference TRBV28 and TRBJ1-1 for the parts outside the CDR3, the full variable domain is DVKVTQSSRYLVKRTGEKVFLECVQDMDHENMFWYRQDPGLGLRLIYFSYDVKMKEKGDIPEGYSVSREKKERFSLILESASTNQTSMYLCASSQTEAFFGQGTRLTVV.

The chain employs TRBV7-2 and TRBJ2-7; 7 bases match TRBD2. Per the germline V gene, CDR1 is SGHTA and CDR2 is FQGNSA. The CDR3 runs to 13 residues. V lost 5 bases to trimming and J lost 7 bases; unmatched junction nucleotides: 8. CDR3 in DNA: TGTGCCAGCAGCCCTCCTTCCGGGAGGGAGCAGTACGTC. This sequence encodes CASSPPSGREQYV.

The CDR3: CASSPLLVPGQGKLFF. CDR3 sequence (DNA): TGTGCCAGCAGCCCCTTGCTAGTCCCGGGACAGGGAAAACTGTTTTTT. The V gene is TRBV11-2, the J gene TRBJ1-4; 9 bases line up with TRBD1. The CDR3 loop spans 16 amino acids. Germline V gives CDR1 SGHAT, CDR2 FQNNGV. Germline trimming cut 5 bases from V and 10 bases from J; bases unmatched to any gene: 14.

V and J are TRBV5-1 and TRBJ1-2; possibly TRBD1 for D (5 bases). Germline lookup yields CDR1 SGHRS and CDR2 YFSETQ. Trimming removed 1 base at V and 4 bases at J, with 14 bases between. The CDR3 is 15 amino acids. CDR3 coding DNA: TGCGCCAGCAGCTTGTCTTCCGGGGGATCCTATGGCTACACCTTC. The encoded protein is CASSLSSGGSYGYTF.

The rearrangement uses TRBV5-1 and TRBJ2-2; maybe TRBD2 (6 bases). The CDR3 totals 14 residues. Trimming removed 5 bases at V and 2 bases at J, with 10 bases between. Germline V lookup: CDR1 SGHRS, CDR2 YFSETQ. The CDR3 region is CASSGTLNTGELFF. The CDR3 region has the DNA TGCGCCAGCAGTGGGACTCTAAACACCGGGGAGCTGTTTTTT.

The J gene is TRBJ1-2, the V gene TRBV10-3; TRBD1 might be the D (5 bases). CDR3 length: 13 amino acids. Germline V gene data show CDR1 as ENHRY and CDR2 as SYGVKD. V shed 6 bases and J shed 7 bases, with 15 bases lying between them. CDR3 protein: CAIRVDTAGGYTF. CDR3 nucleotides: TGTGCCATCAGGGTGGACACCGCCGGTGGCTACACCTTC.

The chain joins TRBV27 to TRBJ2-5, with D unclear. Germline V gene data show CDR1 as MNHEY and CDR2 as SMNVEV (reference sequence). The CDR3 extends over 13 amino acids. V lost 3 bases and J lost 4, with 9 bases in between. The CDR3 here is CASSFERGETQYF. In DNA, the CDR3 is TGTGCCAGCAGTTTTGAGCGAGGAGAGACCCAGTACTTC.

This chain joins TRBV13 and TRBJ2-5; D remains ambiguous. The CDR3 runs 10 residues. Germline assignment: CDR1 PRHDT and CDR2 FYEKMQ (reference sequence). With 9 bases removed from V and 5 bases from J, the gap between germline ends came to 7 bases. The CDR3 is CASAGETQYF. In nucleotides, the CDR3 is TGTGCCAGTGCCGGGGAGACCCAGTACTTC.

CDR3 sequence reads: CASSYSRGQGNTEAFF. The CDR3 DNA follows: TGTGCCAGCAGTTACTCGCGGGGACAGGGGAACACTGAAGCTTTCTTT. This rearrangement joins TRBV6-5 to TRBJ1-1; 9 nucleotides agree with TRBD1. The V segment lost 0 bases and the J segment 1 base; nucleotides outside the gene matches: 3. The CDR3 spans 16 residues. Germline V gives CDR1 MNHEY, CDR2 SVGAGI.

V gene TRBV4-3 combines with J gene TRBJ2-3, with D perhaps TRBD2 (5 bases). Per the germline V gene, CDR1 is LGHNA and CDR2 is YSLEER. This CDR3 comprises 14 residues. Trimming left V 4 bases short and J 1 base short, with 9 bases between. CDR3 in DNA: TGCGCCAGCAGCCTGGGAGCGGGCACAGATACGCAGTATTTT. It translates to CASSLGAGTDTQYF.

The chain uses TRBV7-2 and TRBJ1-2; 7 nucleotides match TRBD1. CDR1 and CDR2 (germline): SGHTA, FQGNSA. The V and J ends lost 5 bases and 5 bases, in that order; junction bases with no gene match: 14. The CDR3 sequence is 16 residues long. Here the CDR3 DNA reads TGTGCCAGCAGCCAAAATGGGGGACAGCGGCTATATGGCTACACCTTC. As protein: CASSQNGGQRLYGYTF.

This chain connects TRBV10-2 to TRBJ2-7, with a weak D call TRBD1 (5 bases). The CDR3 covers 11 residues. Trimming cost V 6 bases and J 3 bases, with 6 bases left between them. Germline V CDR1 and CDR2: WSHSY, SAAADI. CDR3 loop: CASRDSYEQYV. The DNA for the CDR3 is TGCGCCAGCAGAGACAGCTACGAGCAGTACGTC.

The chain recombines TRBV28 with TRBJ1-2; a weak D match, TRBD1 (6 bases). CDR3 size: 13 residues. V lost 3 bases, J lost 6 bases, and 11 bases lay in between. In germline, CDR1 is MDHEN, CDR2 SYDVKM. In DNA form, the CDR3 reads TGTGCCAGCAGTTTCGCCAGGGGCCATGGCTACACCTTC. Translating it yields CASSFARGHGYTF.

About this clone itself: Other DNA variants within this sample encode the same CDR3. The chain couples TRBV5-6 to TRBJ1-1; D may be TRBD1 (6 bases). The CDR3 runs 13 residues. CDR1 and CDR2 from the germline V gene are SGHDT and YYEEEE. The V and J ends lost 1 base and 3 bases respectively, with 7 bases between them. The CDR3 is CASSLSGDTEAFF. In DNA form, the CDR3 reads TGTGCCAGCAGCTTGTCAGGGGACACTGAAGCTTTCTTT. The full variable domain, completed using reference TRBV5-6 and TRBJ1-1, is DAGVTQSPTHLIKTRGQQVTLRCSPKSGHDTVSWYQQALGQGPQFIFQYYEEEERQRGNFPDRFSGHQFPNYSSELNVNALLLGDSALYLCASSLSGDTEAFFGQGTRLTVV.

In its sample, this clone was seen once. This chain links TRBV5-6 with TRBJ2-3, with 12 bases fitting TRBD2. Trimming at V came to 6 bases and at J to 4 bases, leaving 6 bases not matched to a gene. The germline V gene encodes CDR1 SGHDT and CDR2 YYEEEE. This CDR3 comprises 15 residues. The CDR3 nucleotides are TGTGCCAGCACCGCTAGCGGGGGGGCCCCAGATACGCAGTATTTT. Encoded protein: CASTASGGAPDTQYF.

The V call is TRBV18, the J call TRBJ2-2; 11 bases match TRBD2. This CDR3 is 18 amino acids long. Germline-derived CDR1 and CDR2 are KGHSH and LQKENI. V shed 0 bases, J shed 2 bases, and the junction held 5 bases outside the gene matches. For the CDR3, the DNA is TGTGCCAGCTCACCACCCCTAGCGGGGGGTCCTAACACCGGGGAGCTGTTTTTT. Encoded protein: CASSPPLAGGPNTGELFF.

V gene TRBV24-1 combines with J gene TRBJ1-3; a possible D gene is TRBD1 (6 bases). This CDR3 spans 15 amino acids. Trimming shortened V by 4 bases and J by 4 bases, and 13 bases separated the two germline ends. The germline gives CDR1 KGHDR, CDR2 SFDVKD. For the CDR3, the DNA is TGTGCCACCAGTGACACAGGGTCTGCCGGAAACACCATATATTTT. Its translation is CATSDTGSAGNTIYF.

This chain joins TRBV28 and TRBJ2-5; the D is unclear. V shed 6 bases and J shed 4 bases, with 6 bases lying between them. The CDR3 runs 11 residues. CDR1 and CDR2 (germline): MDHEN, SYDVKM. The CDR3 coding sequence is TGTGCCAGCAGCGGTAGAGAGACCCAGTACTTC. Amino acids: CASSGRETQYF. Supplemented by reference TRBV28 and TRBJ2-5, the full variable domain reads DVKVTQSSRYLVKRTGEKVFLECVQDMDHENMFWYRQDPGLGLRLIYFSYDVKMKEKGDIPEGYSVSREKKERFSLILESASTNQTSMYLCASSGRETQYFGPGTRLLVL.

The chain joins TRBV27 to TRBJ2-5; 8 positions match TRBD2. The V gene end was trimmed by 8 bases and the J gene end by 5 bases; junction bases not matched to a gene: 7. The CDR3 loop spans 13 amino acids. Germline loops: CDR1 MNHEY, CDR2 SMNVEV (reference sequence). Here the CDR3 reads CASGRGLEETQYF. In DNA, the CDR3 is TGTGCCAGCGGAAGGGGACTAGAGGAGACCCAGTACTTC.

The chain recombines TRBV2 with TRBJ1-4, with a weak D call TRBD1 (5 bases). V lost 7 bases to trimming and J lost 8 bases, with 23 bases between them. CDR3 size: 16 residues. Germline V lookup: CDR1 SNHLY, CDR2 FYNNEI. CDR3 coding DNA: TGTGCCAGCACAGGGACTCGAGCGTCCCTAGGGGAAAAACTGTTTTTT. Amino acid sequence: CASTGTRASLGEKLFF.

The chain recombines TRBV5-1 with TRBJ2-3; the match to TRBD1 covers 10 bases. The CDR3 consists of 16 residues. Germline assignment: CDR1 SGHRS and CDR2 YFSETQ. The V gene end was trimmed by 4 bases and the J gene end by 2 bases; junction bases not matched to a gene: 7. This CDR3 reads CASSPSGQGFTDTQYF. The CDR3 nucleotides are TGCGCCAGCAGCCCGTCGGGACAGGGGTTCACAGATACGCAGTATTTT.

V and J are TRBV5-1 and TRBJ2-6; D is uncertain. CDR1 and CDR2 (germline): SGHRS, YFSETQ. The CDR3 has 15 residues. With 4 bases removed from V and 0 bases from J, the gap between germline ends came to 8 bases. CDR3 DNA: TGCGCCAGCAGCGAGGCCGTCTCTGGGGCCAACGTCCTGACTTTC. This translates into CASSEAVSGANVLTF.